These 13 T cell receptor beta chains originate from one sample sequenced in a study of blood T cell repertoires in COVID-19. Sequenced by immunoSEQ multiplex PCR; TCRdb stores in-frame clones only, minus some. This sample has roughly 160,000 clones, with more than 70% found just once. Sequencing used peripheral blood. Receptors originate from a woman between 65 and 79 years old who had recovered from COVID-19.

The chain recombines TRBV2 with TRBJ1-1, with a weak D call TRBD1 (5 bases). Germline CDR1 is SNHLY and CDR2 is FYNNEI. The ends were cut back, 6 bases at V and 1 base at J, with 18 bases in the middle. The CDR3 is made up of 16 amino acids. Written as DNA, the CDR3 is TGTGCCAGCAGGCCCGGGGGTAATAGGTGGAACACTGAAGCTTTCTTT. The encoded protein is CASRPGGNRWNTEAFF.

This chain links TRBV7-2 with TRBJ2-2; TRBD2 agrees at 7 bases. The germline gives CDR1 SGHTA, CDR2 FQGNSA. This CDR3 comprises 15 residues. The V and J ends lost 1 base and 4 bases, in that order; junction bases with no gene match: 3. The CDR3 reads CASSLGGRGTGELFF. DNA of the CDR3: TGTGCCAGCAGCTTAGGGGGGAGGGGCACCGGGGAGCTGTTTTTT. Supplemented by reference TRBV7-2 and TRBJ2-2, the full variable domain reads GAGVSQSPSNKVTEKGKDVELRCDPISGHTALYWYRQSLGQGLEFLIYFQGNSAPDKSGLPSDRFSAERTGGSVSTLTIQRTQQEDSAVYLCASSLGGRGTGELFFGEGSRLTVL.

DNA of the CDR3: TGTGCCAGTAGAAGACTGAGCGGGGGGGCAGGAGATACGCAGTATTTT. It yields the protein CASRRLSGGAGDTQYF. This chain joins TRBV19 and TRBJ2-3; 10 bases fit TRBD2. The CDR3 consists of 16 residues. In germline, CDR1 is LNHDA, CDR2 SQIVND (reference sequence). Trimming removed 6 bases from V and 5 bases from J; junction bases left unmatched: 11.

The gene calls are TRBV5-1 and TRBJ1-1; 8 positions match TRBD1. This CDR3 region has 15 residues. Germline CDR1 reads SGHRS; CDR2 reads YFSETQ. V lost 4 bases and J lost 4; bases outside the gene matches: 9. CDR3 sequence reads: CASSPQGARGTEAFF. The CDR3 DNA reads TGCGCCAGCAGCCCTCAGGGGGCGCGAGGCACTGAAGCTTTCTTT.

The chain carries TRBV5-4 and TRBJ1-1; the match to TRBD1 covers 8 bases. This CDR3 is built from 15 residues. Germline assignment: CDR1 SGHNT and CDR2 YYREEE (reference sequence). V shed 4 bases and J 5 bases; nucleotides not matched to a gene: 10. The CDR3 reads CASSPPGQEVTEAFF. The CDR3 nucleotides are TGTGCCAGCAGCCCGCCGGGACAGGAGGTGACTGAAGCTTTCTTT.

The chain recombines TRBV5-1 with TRBJ2-2, with TRBD2 as a possible D gene (6 bases). V was trimmed by 4 bases and J by 1 base, leaving 8 bases between them. The CDR3 extends over 14 amino acids. Germline V gene sequence: CDR1 SGHRS, CDR2 YFSETQ. The CDR3 spells CASSPGGNTGELFF. DNA of the CDR3: TGCGCCAGCAGCCCCGGGGGGAACACCGGGGAGCTGTTTTTT.

About this clone: Different DNA sequences within this sample yield the same CDR3. V is TRBV29-1 and J is TRBJ1-1, with a possible D match to TRBD1 (6 bases). Trimming shortened V by 7 bases and J by 0 bases, and 12 bases separated the two germline ends. Germline-derived CDR1 and CDR2 are SQVTM and ANQGSEA. This CDR3 spans 13 amino acids. The CDR3 DNA reads TGCAGCGCCCCCGGACAGATGAACACTGAAGCTTTCTTT. This sequence encodes CSAPGQMNTEAFF.

This chain links TRBV14 with TRBJ2-7, with D possibly being TRBD1 (5 bases). Trimming stripped 4 bases from V and 0 bases from J, with 10 bases between. CDR3 size: 14 residues. CDR1 SGHDN and CDR2 FVKESK come from the germline V gene. Here the CDR3 DNA reads TGTGCCAGCAGCCCCAGGGCTTCCTCCTACGAGCAGTACTTC. This sequence encodes CASSPRASSYEQYF.

The chain has TRBV10-3 and TRBJ2-1; 9 nucleotides agree with TRBD2. This CDR3 contains 16 residues. With V trimmed by 0 bases and J by 5 bases, 5 bases remained unmatched. Germline V gives CDR1 ENHRY, CDR2 SYGVKD. CDR3 amino acids: CAISESGGRGHNEQFF. In DNA form, the CDR3 reads TGTGCCATCAGTGAGTCCGGCGGGAGGGGGCACAATGAGCAGTTCTTC.

This clone was detected only once. V and J are TRBV2 and TRBJ1-5; 7 bases align to TRBD1. CDR3 length equals 14 residues. The germline CDR1 and CDR2 sequences are SNHLY and FYNNEI. V lost 7 bases, J lost 8 bases, and 11 bases stayed unmatched. CDR3 DNA sequence: TGTGCCAGCACCCCGGACAGGTCGCCCGAGCCCCAGCATTTT. It specifies CASTPDRSPEPQHF.

The gene calls are TRBV5-4 and TRBJ1-1; TRBD1 is a possible D gene (5 bases). The CDR3 totals 14 residues. Germline lookup yields CDR1 SGHNT and CDR2 YYREEE (reference sequence). Trimming left V 1 base short and J 3 bases short, with 10 bases between. The DNA of the CDR3 is TGTGCCAGCAGCTTGAGGTGGGGGGACACTGAAGCTTTCTTT. Protein product: CASSLRWGDTEAFF.

The chain links TRBV10-3 to TRBJ2-7; 13 positions match TRBD2. Trimming cost V 10 bases and J 2 bases; bases outside gene matches: 5. The CDR3 runs to 14 residues. Germline V gene sequence: CDR1 ENHRY, CDR2 SYGVKD. The CDR3 spells CATGLAGVPYEQYF. The CDR3 bases are TGTGCCACAGGACTAGCGGGAGTCCCCTACGAGCAGTACTTC.

The V and J genes are TRBV29-1 and TRBJ2-7; TRBD1 agrees at 9 bases. After removal of 7 bases from V and 6 bases from J, the junction contained 10 bases not matched to a gene. Germline V lookup: CDR1 SQVTM, CDR2 ANQGSEA. The CDR3 covers 13 residues. CDR3 loop: CSAPRDRVAEQYF. The CDR3 DNA sequence: TGCAGCGCCCCCCGGGACAGGGTGGCCGAGCAGTACTTC.